Listed here are 20 T cell receptor beta chains from one sample, sequenced in a study of CD8 T cells in ankylosing spondylitis. The study's findings and limits: There was a TCR beta motif, made of several highly homologous variants, that appeared characteristic of ankylosing spondylitis blood.

TCRdb redid the calling of the 5' RACE reads with MiXCR, one entry per CDR3 protein. In the table there are about 500,000 distinct CDR3 sequences, roughly 5% of which are singletons. Their cognate antigens are unknown. The sample taken for sequencing was blood, either unsorted or a sorted T cell fraction (not recorded which). The receptors stem from a male donor with ankylosing spondylitis.

In its sample, this clonotype was seen many times. This chain connects TRBV7-2 to TRBJ2-5; the match to TRBD2 covers 9 bases. CDR3 size: 15 residues. Trimming removed 4 bases from V and 7 bases from J; junction bases left unmatched: 10. Per the germline V gene, CDR1 is SGHTA and CDR2 is FQGNSA. CDR3 sequence: CASSSISGSQWTQYF. The CDR3 DNA sequence: TGTGCCAGCAGCTCCATTAGCGGGAGTCAATGGACCCAGTACTTC.

This clonotype showed up many times. For the CDR3, the DNA is TGTGCCAGCAGTGTAGCAGGGGGCGGGAACTATGGCTACACCTTC. It codes for CASSVAGGGNYGYTF. The genes are TRBV25-1 and TRBJ1-2, with 8 bases that match TRBD1. The V gene's germline CDR1 is MGHDK and CDR2 SYGVNS. V shed 4 bases, J shed 2 bases, and the junction held 6 bases outside the gene matches. This CDR3 contains 15 residues.

This clonotype was detected many times. This chain links TRBV5-1 with TRBJ2-3; D not resolved. Germline V lookup: CDR1 SGHRS, CDR2 YFSETQ. The CDR3 runs to 14 residues. V lost 1 base and J lost 2, with 8 bases in between. Here the CDR3 reads CASSLSGYTDTQYF. CDR3 bases: TGCGCCAGCAGCTTGTCCGGATACACAGATACGCAGTATTTT.

This clonotype has at least ten counts. The chain combines TRBV4-2 with TRBJ2-2; D is perhaps TRBD2 (6 bases). V was trimmed by 4 bases and J by 3 bases, leaving 12 bases between them. This CDR3 comprises 15 residues. Germline CDR1 reads LGHNA; CDR2 reads YNFKEQ. The CDR3, as DNA: TGTGCCAGCAGCCTTGGGACTTCTTACACCGGGGAGCTGTTTTTT. It is translated as CASSLGTSYTGELFF.

This clonotype was counted ten times or more. V gene TRBV15 combines with J gene TRBJ1-1; D remains ambiguous. The CDR3 sequence is 15 residues long. The V and J ends lost 5 bases and 0 bases respectively, with 13 bases between them. CDR1 is LNHNV and CDR2 is YYDKDF in the germline V gene (reference sequence). The CDR3: CATSPVLAMNTEAFF. The CDR3, as DNA: TGTGCCACCAGCCCAGTTCTGGCCATGAACACTGAAGCTTTCTTT.

The chain links TRBV7-2 to TRBJ2-7; perhaps TRBD2 as D (6 bases). In germline, CDR1 is SGHTA, CDR2 FQGNSA. The CDR3 spans 14 residues. V shed 5 bases and J shed 3 bases, with 14 bases lying between them. The CDR3 coding sequence is TGTGCCAGCAGCCGTGCTAGCGCTGACTACGAGCAGTACTTC. It translates to CASSRASADYEQYF. Full variable domain (rest looked up from reference TRBV7-2 and TRBJ2-7): GAGVSQSPSNKVTEKGKDVELRCDPISGHTALYWYRQSLGQGLEFLIYFQGNSAPDKSGLPSDRFSAERTGGSVSTLTIQRTQQEDSAVYLCASSRASADYEQYFGPGTRLTVT.

This clonotype was recorded a few times. This sequence joins TRBV4-3 and TRBJ2-7, with TRBD2 matching 9 bases. The trim removed 2 bases at V and 3 bases at J, leaving 8 bases unmatched. Germline V gene data show CDR1 as LGHNA and CDR2 as YSLEER. This CDR3 has 16 residues. CDR3 sequence: CASSQTLAGEGYEQYF. The CDR3 DNA follows: TGCGCCAGCAGCCAAACGTTAGCGGGAGAAGGCTACGAGCAGTACTTC.

The V call is TRBV6-2 or TRBV6-3, the J call TRBJ2-1; D perhaps matches TRBD1 (8 bases). The V end lost 5 bases, the J end lost 9 bases, and 20 bases lay between the germline ends. This CDR3 has 15 residues. Germline V gene data show CDR1 as MNHEY and CDR2 as SVGEGT. CDR3 in amino acids: CASSQRDRRYSEQFF. The DNA of the CDR3 is TGTGCCAGCAGTCAGCGGGACAGGAGATATAGTGAGCAGTTCTTC.

This rearrangement joins TRBV6-2 or TRBV6-3 to TRBJ2-1; 7 bases align to TRBD2. The CDR3 runs to 15 residues. Germline CDR1 reads MNHEY; CDR2 reads SVGEGT. V dropped 6 bases and J dropped 2; count of bases not matched to a gene: 7. The CDR3 loop reads CASRLGGFTYNEQFF. The DNA for the CDR3 is TGTGCCAGCAGACTGGGGGGGTTCACCTACAATGAGCAGTTCTTC.

Many counts were recorded for this clonotype. The chain is built from TRBV4-1 and TRBJ1-1, with D tentatively TRBD1 (6 bases). This CDR3 region has 14 residues. Trimming cost V 3 bases and J 4 bases, with 12 bases left between them. In germline, CDR1 is MGHRA, CDR2 YSYEKL. The CDR3 is CASSHRGASTEAFF. Here the CDR3 DNA reads TGCGCCAGCAGCCATCGGGGGGCAAGCACTGAAGCTTTCTTT.

This clonotype was picked up many times. V usage is TRBV25-1 and J usage is TRBJ2-7; D call uncertain. Between the trimmed V and J ends, which lost 2 bases and 9 bases, there was a span of 11 bases. The CDR3 loop spans 12 amino acids. CDR1 is MGHDK, CDR2 SYGVNS, per germline. In DNA form, the CDR3 reads TGTGCCAGCAGTGAAGTGGAGTACAGGCAGTACTTC. Translation gives CASSEVEYRQYF.

In this sample, this clonotype turned up many times. The chain is built from TRBV6-1 and TRBJ1-2; the match to TRBD1 covers 7 bases. The CDR3 has 17 amino acids. Per germline, CDR1 MNHNS and CDR2 SASEGT. V lost 6 bases and J lost 4; bases outside the gene matches: 17. The CDR3 sequence is CASSPWTGGPDSYGYTF. The CDR3 DNA follows: TGTGCCAGCAGCCCCTGGACAGGTGGCCCGGACAGCTATGGCTACACCTTC.

This clonotype occurred many times. CDR3 nucleotides: TGTGCCAGCAGCCGACAGCAGAAAAACTATGGCTACACCTTC. This codes for CASSRQQKNYGYTF. The rearrangement uses TRBV7-9 and TRBJ1-2; D perhaps matches TRBD1 (5 bases). CDR1 SEHNR and CDR2 FQNEAQ come from the germline V gene (reference sequence). Trimming shortened V by 5 bases and J by 2 bases, and 12 bases separated the two germline ends. The CDR3 loop spans 14 amino acids.

This clonotype appeared many times. The chain uses TRBV5-1 and TRBJ2-3; possible D gene TRBD1, 6 bases. V dropped 3 bases and J dropped 1 base, with 12 bases sitting between them. The CDR3 has 15 amino acids. Germline values: CDR1 SGHRS, CDR2 YFSETQ. CDR3 DNA sequence: TGCGCCAGCAGCTCAGAGGGACACCGCACAGATACGCAGTATTTT. Protein product: CASSSEGHRTDTQYF.

A few counts support this clonotype. V and J are TRBV2 and TRBJ2-7; perhaps TRBD1 as D (6 bases). The CDR3 length is 15 residues. Germline loops: CDR1 SNHLY, CDR2 FYNNEI. The V end was cut by 4 bases, the J end by 0 bases, with 13 bases between. In DNA form, the CDR3 reads TGTGCCAGCAGTGCGGAAAGGGGGAGCTCCTACGAGCAGTACTTC. Encoded protein: CASSAERGSSYEQYF.

The gene calls are TRBV12-3 or TRBV12-4 and TRBJ2-5; TRBD2 matches 10 bases. The CDR3 length is 23 residues. V lost 2 bases, J lost 1 base, and 25 bases stayed unmatched. CDR3 DNA sequence: TGTGCCAGCAGTTTAAGGACAGGCGGCCAGATCCTAGCGGGAGCCCCGGGCCAAGAGACCCAGTACTTC. It encodes CASSLRTGGQILAGAPGQETQYF.

This clonotype was seen many times. J is TRBJ1-1 and V is TRBV7-2; no clear D. In germline, CDR1 is SGHTA, CDR2 FQGNSA. The V end was cut by 2 bases, the J end by 0 bases, with 13 bases between. This CDR3 has 16 amino acids. CDR3 sequence (DNA): TGTGCCAGCAGCTTAAAACAGACCACCATGAACACTGAAGCTTTCTTT. Residues: CASSLKQTTMNTEAFF.

This clonotype has a count of ten or more. The J gene is TRBJ2-3, the V gene TRBV4-3, with 12 bases aligning to TRBD2. Losses at the gene ends were 0 bases for V and 6 bases for J; bases not matched to a gene: 7. The CDR3 extends over 17 amino acids. CDR1 is LGHNA, CDR2 YSLEER, per germline. This CDR3 reads CASSQDLAGGPMDTQYF. The CDR3 region has the DNA TGCGCCAGCAGCCAAGACCTAGCGGGAGGGCCTATGGATACGCAGTATTTT.

This clonotype was counted between two and nine times. The genes are TRBV20-1 and TRBJ2-6; D not certain. The germline gives CDR1 DFQATT, CDR2 SNEGSKA (reference sequence). The ends were cut back, 4 bases at V and 0 bases at J, with 4 bases in the middle. CDR3 length: 13 residues. The CDR3 nucleotides are TGCAGTGCTACACCCTCTGGGGCCAACGTCCTGACTTTC. Translating it yields CSATPSGANVLTF.

This clonotype came up many times. The CDR3 here is CSASPGSDSYEQYF. CDR3 nucleotides: TGCAGTGCTAGCCCAGGGTCTGATTCCTACGAGCAGTACTTC. The chain employs TRBV20-1 and TRBJ2-7, with a possible D match to TRBD1 (5 bases). Germline V CDR1 and CDR2: DFQATT, SNEGSKA (reference sequence). With 3 bases removed from V and 1 base from J, the gap between germline ends came to 13 bases. The CDR3 runs to 14 residues.